The rows below give T cell receptor beta chains drawn from one sample of a study of cytomegalovirus exposure and HLA in healthy donors. Measured with immunoSEQ multiplex PCR; TCRdb has only the in-frame clones, and not every one. Of tens of thousands of clones in the sample, 85% to 95% were seen once. The sequenced sample was PBMCs. The receptors were gathered from a woman aged 18-30 years in good health and CMV-seronegative. Both conserved end residues are part of each CDR3. D genes are given only for firm matches. The size entry is marked missing in some rows and otherwise reads once, few, many or a size class.

V gene: TRBV5-4
D gene: NA
J gene: TRBJ2-1
clone size: once
CDR3 protein: CASSLGQSSYNEQFF
CDR3 DNA: TGTGCCAGCAGCTTGGGACAGAGCTCCTACAATGAGCAGTTCTTC

V gene: TRBV5-1
D gene: TRBD2
J gene: TRBJ2-5
clone size: NA
CDR3 protein: CASSLGLRGGEETQYF
CDR3 DNA: TGCGCCAGCAGCTTGGGGCTTCGCGGGGGGGAAGAGACCCAGTACTTC

V gene: TRBV7-9
D gene: TRBD2
J gene: TRBJ2-7
clone size: NA
CDR3 protein: CASSGTSGMYEQYF
CDR3 DNA: TGTGCCAGCAGCGGGACTAGCGGGATGTACGAGCAGTACTTC

V gene: TRBV5-4
D gene: NA
J gene: TRBJ2-1
clone size: NA
CDR3 protein: CASSSYTNEQFF
CDR3 DNA: TGTGCCAGCAGTTCCTATACCAATGAGCAGTTCTTC

V gene: TRBV10-3
D gene: NA
J gene: TRBJ1-5
clone size: NA
CDR3 protein: CAIRDTNQPQHF
CDR3 DNA: TGTGCCATCAGGGACACTAATCAGCCCCAGCATTTT

V gene: TRBV7-2
D gene: NA
J gene: TRBJ2-3
clone size: NA
CDR3 protein: CASSYQGSDTQYF
CDR3 DNA: TGTGCCAGCAGCTACCAGGGTAGCGATACGCAGTATTTT

V gene: TRBV5-1
D gene: TRBD2
J gene: TRBJ2-7
clone size: once
CDR3 protein: CASSLAMVSGGYEQYF
CDR3 DNA: TGCGCCAGCAGCTTGGCCATGGTTAGCGGGGGTTACGAGCAGTACTTC

V gene: TRBV9
D gene: NA
J gene: TRBJ1-5
clone size: NA
CDR3 protein: CASSATSNQPQHF
CDR3 DNA: TGTGCCAGCAGCGCGACAAGCAATCAGCCCCAGCATTTT

V gene: TRBV5-5
D gene: TRBD1
J gene: TRBJ2-7
clone size: once
CDR3 protein: CASSFSLFGMDRGREQYF
CDR3 DNA: TGTGCCAGCAGCTTTTCTCTCTTCGGGATGGACAGGGGGCGAGAGCAGTACTTC

V gene: TRBV7-8
D gene: NA
J gene: TRBJ2-2
clone size: NA
CDR3 protein: CASSLAYGSTGELFF
CDR3 DNA: TGTGCCAGCAGCTTAGCATACGGGTCCACCGGGGAGCTGTTTTTT

V gene: TRBV5-5
D gene: TRBD1
J gene: TRBJ1-2
clone size: NA
CDR3 protein: CASRVTGTGTPNYGYTF
CDR3 DNA: TGTGCCAGCAGGGTAACCGGGACAGGGACGCCTAACTATGGCTACACCTTC

V gene: TRBV27
D gene: NA
J gene: TRBJ1-5
clone size: NA
CDR3 protein: CASSLVIGNQPQHF
CDR3 DNA: TGTGCCAGCAGTTTAGTGATCGGTAATCAGCCCCAGCATTTT

V gene: TRBV7-9
D gene: TRBD2
J gene: TRBJ2-1
clone size: NA
CDR3 protein: CASSPRTSGLYNEQFF
CDR3 DNA: TGTGCCAGCAGCCCTAGGACTAGCGGCCTCTACAATGAGCAGTTCTTC

V gene: TRBV28
D gene: NA
J gene: TRBJ1-1
clone size: NA
CDR3 protein: CASTPDSLNTEAFF
CDR3 DNA: TGTGCCAGCACCCCGGACAGCTTGAACACTGAAGCTTTCTTT

V gene: TRBV10-3
D gene: NA
J gene: TRBJ2-3
clone size: once
CDR3 protein: CANVDSGRSTDTQYF
CDR3 DNA: TGTGCCAACGTGGACTCTGGGAGGAGCACAGATACGCAGTATTTT

V gene: TRBV18
D gene: NA
J gene: TRBJ2-1
clone size: NA
CDR3 protein: CASSPLASSYNEQFF
CDR3 DNA: TGTGCCAGCTCACCCCTGGCAAGCTCCTACAATGAGCAGTTCTTC

V gene: TRBV7-8
D gene: NA
J gene: TRBJ1-3
clone size: NA
CDR3 protein: CASERTEHFSGNTIYF
CDR3 DNA: TGTGCCAGCGAAAGGACAGAACACTTCTCTGGAAACACCATATATTTT

V gene: TRBV5-1
D gene: NA
J gene: TRBJ2-1
clone size: NA
CDR3 protein: CASRIERLPQNEQFF
CDR3 DNA: TGCGCCAGCCGCATCGAGCGCCTCCCTCAGAATGAGCAGTTCTTC

V gene: TRBV28
D gene: TRBD2
J gene: TRBJ2-7
clone size: few
CDR3 protein: CASSLPPYRRKSGRKYEQYF
CDR3 DNA: TGTGCCAGCAGTTTACCCCCTTACAGGCGTAAGAGCGGGAGGAAATACGAGCAGTACTTC

V gene: TRBV5-1
D gene: NA
J gene: TRBJ2-7
clone size: NA
CDR3 protein: CASSTPRGASPYEQYF
CDR3 DNA: TGCGCCAGCAGTACGCCTCGGGGGGCTTCTCCCTACGAGCAGTACTTC

V gene: TRBV7-9
D gene: TRBD2
J gene: TRBJ2-7
clone size: NA
CDR3 protein: CASSLLSSGRNYEQYF
CDR3 DNA: TGTGCCAGCAGCTTACTGTCTAGCGGGAGAAACTACGAGCAGTACTTC

V gene: TRBV19
D gene: TRBD1
J gene: TRBJ2-5
clone size: NA
CDR3 protein: CASSIDRGRGETQYF
CDR3 DNA: TGTGCCAGTAGTATCGACAGGGGGAGAGGAGAGACCCAGTACTTC

V gene: TRBV2
D gene: NA
J gene: TRBJ2-1
clone size: NA
CDR3 protein: CASSEWQANNEQFF
CDR3 DNA: TGTGCCAGCAGTGAATGGCAGGCTAACAATGAGCAGTTCTTC

V gene: TRBV28
D gene: TRBD2
J gene: TRBJ2-5
clone size: NA
CDR3 protein: CASSFSGKSDQETQYF
CDR3 DNA: TGTGCCAGCAGTTTTAGCGGGAAATCGGACCAAGAGACCCAGTACTTC

V gene: TRBV5-1
D gene: NA
J gene: TRBJ2-5
clone size: NA
CDR3 protein: CASSLAETQYF
CDR3 DNA: TGCGCCAGCAGCTTGGCTGAGACCCAGTACTTC

V gene: TRBV6-1
D gene: TRBD2
J gene: TRBJ2-1
clone size: NA
CDR3 protein: CASSEDRGLGTSGYTGNNEQFF
CDR3 DNA: TGTGCCAGCAGCGAAGACAGGGGGCTCGGGACTAGCGGGTATACGGGGAACAATGAGCAGTTCTTC

V gene: TRBV7-9
D gene: NA
J gene: TRBJ1-5
clone size: NA
CDR3 protein: CASSLEGGNNQPQHF
CDR3 DNA: TGTGCCAGCAGCTTAGAAGGAGGAAACAATCAGCCCCAGCATTTT

V gene: TRBV9
D gene: TRBD2
J gene: TRBJ2-1
clone size: NA
CDR3 protein: CASSPRGGGGINEQFF
CDR3 DNA: TGTGCCAGCAGCCCCCGCGGGGGAGGCGGCATCAATGAGCAGTTCTTC

V gene: TRBV2
D gene: TRBD2
J gene: TRBJ2-3
clone size: NA
CDR3 protein: CASQRGGSTDTQYF
CDR3 DNA: TGTGCCAGCCAGCGGGGGGGGAGCACAGATACGCAGTATTTT

V gene: TRBV7-2
D gene: TRBD1
J gene: TRBJ1-2
clone size: NA
CDR3 protein: CASSRPGTGEGYTF
CDR3 DNA: TGTGCCAGCAGCCGACCGGGGACAGGGGAAGGCTACACCTTC

V gene: TRBV6-1
D gene: NA
J gene: TRBJ1-1
clone size: NA
CDR3 protein: CASSAGRAMNTEAFF
CDR3 DNA: TGTGCCAGCAGTGCTGGCAGGGCCATGAACACTGAAGCTTTCTTT

V gene: TRBV2
D gene: NA
J gene: TRBJ1-2
clone size: few
CDR3 protein: CASTPLEGYTF
CDR3 DNA: TGTGCCAGCACCCCGTTGGAGGGCTACACCTTC

V gene: TRBV7-2
D gene: NA
J gene: TRBJ2-2
clone size: NA
CDR3 protein: CASSLRRIGSLELFF
CDR3 DNA: TGTGCCAGCAGCCTGAGGCGCATAGGGAGCCTAGAGCTGTTTTTT

V gene: TRBV5-1
D gene: NA
J gene: TRBJ1-1
clone size: NA
CDR3 protein: CASSSSLTPVNTEAFF
CDR3 DNA: TGCGCCAGCAGCTCCTCGCTGACACCTGTGAACACTGAAGCTTTCTTT

V gene: TRBV6-5
D gene: NA
J gene: TRBJ2-7
clone size: NA
CDR3 protein: CASSQSGVHEQYF
CDR3 DNA: TGTGCCAGCAGTCAGTCAGGCGTTCACGAGCAGTACTTC

V gene: TRBV25-1
D gene: NA
J gene: TRBJ2-3
clone size: once
CDR3 protein: CAAQGNTDTQYF
CDR3 DNA: TGTGCCGCCCAGGGTAACACAGATACGCAGTATTTT

V gene: TRBV5-6
D gene: TRBD1
J gene: TRBJ2-7
clone size: NA
CDR3 protein: CATGQGINNEQYF
CDR3 DNA: TGTGCCACCGGACAGGGGATAAACAACGAGCAGTACTTC